One sample yielded the 25 T cell receptor beta chains listed below, sequenced in a study of CD8+ T cells in alopecia areata. RNA, once extracted, was reverse transcribed into cDNA for use as the sequencing template. Sequencing was performed with immunoSEQ multiplex PCR; in TCRdb, only in-frame clones are kept and a portion is missing. The sample yields over a thousand clones, without any singletons. Documented time point: mouse skin at time of skin grafting. Material: skin, obtained at week 0. Source of these receptors: a C3H/HeJ mouse with alopecia areata. MHC haplotype of the strain: H2-k.

By share, this clone counts as medium-sized. Mouse gene names and germline throughout. Sequencing ends 4 residues short of the CDR3 end; the germline J gene provides the rest. The rearrangement uses TRBV19 and TRBJ2-4; 12 bases agree with TRBD2. Germline-derived CDR1 and CDR2 are FNHDT and SITEND (reference sequence). The CDR3 is 15 residues long. The CDR3 reads CASIDRDWGENTLYF. The CDR3 bases that were read are TGTGCCAGCATCGACCGGGACTGGGGGGAAAAC.

Remarks on this clone: Any gene name here is a mouse gene name. Sequencing ends 4 residues short of the CDR3 end; the germline J gene provides the rest. This chain joins TRBV13-2 and TRBJ2-1, with D possibly being TRBD2 (5 bases). V was clipped by 2 bases and J by 0 bases, with 6 bases between them. The CDR3 totals 14 residues. Looked up from germline, CDR1 is NNHNN and CDR2 is SYGAGS (reference sequence). The chain's CDR3 is CASGDWVNYAEQFF. The CDR3 bases that were read are TGTGCCAGCGGTGACTGGGTTAACTATGCT.

By sample fraction, this clone is medium-sized. Mouse gene names and germline throughout. The CDR3 is cut off 4 residues early in the read; its end comes from the germline J gene. The rearrangement links TRBV19 to TRBJ2-5; 8 bases match TRBD2. Per germline, CDR1 FNHDT and CDR2 SITEND (reference sequence). V lost 2 bases, J lost 0 bases, and 2 bases stayed unmatched. This CDR3 has 15 residues. Incomplete CDR3 DNA: TGTGCCAGCAGTATGTGGGGGGGTAACCAAGAC. Its translation is CASSMWGGNQD. The complete CDR3 sequence is CASSMWGGNQDTQYF.

Many counts were recorded for this clone. Gene names denote mouse genes. The read halts 4 residues ahead of the CDR3 end, with the missing end drawn from the germline J gene. The J gene is TRBJ2-4, the V gene TRBV1; D might be TRBD1 (5 bases). V lost 2 bases and J 2 bases, leaving 8 bases between the germline ends. CDR3 length: 14 amino acids. CDR1 and CDR2 from the germline V gene are NSQYPW and LRSPGD (reference sequence). The part of the CDR3 DNA that was read is TGCACCTGCAGTGCACGGACAATTCAAAAC. This gives the protein CTCSARTIQN. Given in full, the CDR3 is CTCSARTIQNTLYF.

This clone is medium-sized within its sample. Germline and genes here are mouse. The read ends 4 residues early relative to the CDR3; the germline J gene fills the gap. The J gene is TRBJ2-1, the V gene TRBV13-3; TRBD2 is a possible D gene (5 bases). Per germline, CDR1 NNHDY and CDR2 SYVADS. The V end lost 5 bases, the J end lost 6 bases, and 9 bases lay between the germline ends. The CDR3 runs to 12 residues. The sequenced part of the CDR3 DNA is TGTGCCAGCAGAAAAACTGGTGCT. This codes for CASRKTGA. The CDR3, in full, reads CASRKTGAEQFF.

This clone ranks as medium-sized. The listed genes are named as in mouse. The read comes to an end 4 residues before the CDR3 does, leaving the germline J gene to fill in the end. This chain uses TRBV13-2 with TRBJ2-7, with TRBD2 matching over 7 bases. Germline V gives CDR1 NNHNN, CDR2 SYGAGS (reference sequence). The CDR3 sequence is 13 residues long. Germline trimming cut 2 bases from V and 3 bases from J; bases unmatched to any gene: 2. The sequenced CDR3 bases are TGTGCCAGCGGTGAGCTGGGGGTCTAT. Protein: CASGELGVY. From start to end, the CDR3 is CASGELGVYEQYF.

By sample share, this clone is medium-sized (0.01 to 0.1%). The genes and germline here are from mouse. The CDR3 end falls 4 residues outside the read, so it is completed with the germline J gene. V is TRBV5 and J is TRBJ2-3; the D gene is possibly TRBD2 (5 bases). Germline V gene sequence: CDR1 LGHNA, CDR2 YNLKQL (reference sequence). V lost 1 base to trimming and J lost 2 bases, with 7 bases between them. This CDR3 has 14 residues. The chain's CDR3 is CASSQGTFAETLYF. The sequenced CDR3 bases are TGTGCCAGCAGCCAAGGGACTTTTGCAGAA.

The table lists this clone with many counts. Mouse germline and gene names are used. The CDR3 goes on 4 residues after the read ends, and that part is filled in from the germline J gene. The chain recombines TRBV19 with TRBJ2-1; 7 bases fit TRBD2. CDR3 length: 15 amino acids. Germline CDR1 and CDR2: FNHDT and SITEND (reference sequence). The trim removed 0 bases at V and 0 bases at J, leaving 0 bases unmatched. The CDR3 sequence is CASSIVGGNYAEQFF. The part of the CDR3 DNA that was read is TGTGCCAGCAGTATAGTGGGGGGTAACTATGCT.

This clone rates as medium-sized. Mouse gene names and germline throughout. The read terminates 4 residues ahead of where the CDR3 ends, so the germline J gene completes it. The rearrangement links TRBV5 to TRBJ2-1; tentatively, D is TRBD1 (6 bases). Between the trimmed V and J ends, which lost 4 bases and 3 bases, there was a span of 13 bases. This CDR3 has 15 amino acids. CDR1 is LGHNA, CDR2 YNLKQL, per germline (reference sequence). Partial CDR3 DNA: TGTGCCAGCAGCCTCCAGGGGAAGGGCTATGCT. Translated, it gives CASSLQGKGYA. The complete CDR3 protein is CASSLQGKGYAEQFF.

This clone counts as medium-sized. The gene symbols are mouse symbols. The CDR3 end is not reached by the read, which stops 4 residues before it; the germline J gene fills it in. This chain joins TRBV13-3 and TRBJ2-2; 11 nucleotides align to TRBD1. The CDR3 is 15 amino acids. Per the germline V gene, CDR1 is NNHDY and CDR2 is SYVADS. Germline trimming cut 2 bases from V and 4 bases from J; bases unmatched to any gene: 1. Incomplete CDR3 DNA: TGTGCCAGCAGTGAAGGGACAGGGGGCACCGGG. Translated: CASSEGTGGTG. In full, the CDR3 reads CASSEGTGGTGQLYF. The complete variable domain, with remaining parts taken from reference TRBV13-3 and TRBJ2-2, reads EAAVTQSPRSKVAVTGGKVTLSCHQTNNHDYMYWYRQDTGHGLRLIHYSYVADSTEKGDIPDGYKASRPSQENFSLILELASLSQTAVYFCASSEGTGGTGQLYFGEGSKLTVL.

This clone was seen at least ten times. Genes here carry mouse names. The CDR3 end is not reached by the read, which stops 4 residues before it; the germline J gene fills it in. This chain uses TRBV31 with TRBJ2-3, with D hard to call. Germline values: CDR1 GKSSPN, CDR2 SITVG. Trimming took 0 bases from V and 0 from J, leaving 7 bases between them. The CDR3 runs 14 residues. CDR3 loop: CAWSLKGSAETLYF. CDR3 DNA, as far as it was read: TGTGCCTGGAGTCTAAAGGGTAGTGCAGAA.

This clone ranks as medium-sized (0.01 to 0.1%). Genes and germline are mouse. The CDR3 is cut off 3 residues early in the read; its end comes from the germline J gene. The chain links TRBV13-2 to TRBJ1-6, with 7 bases fitting TRBD1. TRBJ1-6 is recorded as an ORF, its role being uncertain. The J segment lost 4 bases and the V segment lost 3 bases, leaving 4 bases of the junction unmatched. The CDR3 consists of 15 residues. CDR1 and CDR2 (germline): NNHNN, SYGAGS (reference sequence). The CDR3 sequence is CASGVPGQYNSPLYF. The DNA read from the CDR3 is TGTGCCAGCGGTGTCCCGGGACAGTATAATTCGCCC.

In its sample, this clone ranks as medium-sized. Genes here carry mouse names. The CDR3 extends 4 residues past the end of the read, so its final part is completed from the germline J gene. The chain couples TRBV1 to TRBJ1-1, with D possibly being TRBD1 (6 bases). CDR1 is NSQYPW, CDR2 LRSPGD, per germline (reference sequence). V lost 0 bases, J lost 0 bases, and 11 bases lay in between. The CDR3 has 16 amino acids. CDR3 loop: CTCSAERQDSNTEVFF. CDR3 DNA (partial): TGCACCTGCAGTGCAGAACGACAGGACTCAAACACA.

In its sample, this clone ranks as medium-sized (0.01 to 0.1%). Gene and germline names: mouse. The DNA ends 4 residues before the CDR3 does, and the rest of the CDR3 is filled in from the germline J gene. The V and J genes are TRBV5 and TRBJ2-5; 12 bases are shared with TRBD2. The CDR3 contains 17 residues. Germline CDR1 LGHNA, CDR2 YNLKQL (reference sequence). After removal of 1 base from V and 1 base from J, the junction contained 3 bases not matched to a gene. Partial CDR3 DNA: TGTGCCAGCAGCCAAGTGTGGGACTGGGGGGACCAAGAC. Its protein product is CASSQVWDWGDQD. The whole CDR3 is CASSQVWDWGDQDTQYF.

This clone is termed medium-sized. Germline and genes here are mouse. The read falls 4 residues short of the CDR3 end, and the missing part is taken from the germline J gene. The J gene is TRBJ2-1, the V gene TRBV19; TRBD1 matches 9 bases. This CDR3 spans 13 amino acids. CDR1 and CDR2 (germline): FNHDT, SITEND (reference sequence). The junction had 2 bases not matched to a gene; V was cut back by 7 bases and J by 3 bases. The CDR3 here is CASGTGTYAEQFF. The part of the CDR3 DNA that was read is TGTGCCAGCGGGACAGGGACCTATGCT. Full variable domain (outside the CDR3, taken from reference TRBV19 and TRBJ2-1): GGIITQTPKFLIGQEGQKLTLKCQQNFNHDTMYWYRQDSGKGLRLIYYSITENDLQKGDLSEGYDASREKKSSFSLTVTSAQKNEMAVFLCASGTGTYAEQFFGPGTRLTVL.

By its share, this clone is medium-sized. The germline and genes are mouse ones. The covered CDR3 bases are TGCACCTGCAGTGCAGATGGGGGGGAAAGAAACACA. Its translation is CTCSADGGERNT. The entire CDR3 sequence reads CTCSADGGERNTEVFF. The chain joins TRBV1 to TRBJ1-1; a weak D match, TRBD1 (5 bases). The read stops 4 residues short of the end of the CDR3; the missing end is completed from the germline J gene. The V gene's germline CDR1 is NSQYPW and CDR2 LRSPGD (reference sequence). The CDR3 consists of 16 residues. V lost 0 bases and J 1 base, leaving 12 bases between the germline ends.

The table lists this clone with many counts. Mouse germline and gene names are used. With the read ending 4 residues before the CDR3 end, the germline J gene is used to fill in that end. V gene TRBV5 combines with J gene TRBJ2-7, with 7 bases identical to TRBD1. The CDR3 has 12 amino acids. In germline, CDR1 is LGHNA, CDR2 YNLKQL (reference sequence). Here the CDR3 reads CASSQTGDEQYF. The covered CDR3 bases are TGTGCCAGCAGCCAAACAGGGGAT.

This clone is termed medium-sized. Genes and germline come from the mouse. CDR3: CASTRTGDTQYF. Incomplete CDR3 DNA: TGTGCCAGCACCAGGACAGGAGAC. The gene calls are TRBV19 and TRBJ2-5; 7 positions match TRBD1. The read gets to within 4 residues of the CDR3 end, and the germline J gene fills in the rest. The CDR3 totals 12 residues. Looked up from germline, CDR1 is FNHDT and CDR2 is SITEND (reference sequence).

This clone was seen more than once but under ten times. Genes and germline are mouse. Read data end 4 residues before the CDR3 end; the end is taken from the germline J gene. This chain links TRBV2 with TRBJ1-1; D remains unclear. The germline V gene encodes CDR1 LGHNA and CDR2 YSYQKL. This CDR3 has 12 residues. The CDR3 loop is CASSPHKSEVFF. The covered CDR3 bases are TGTGCCAGCAGCCCTCACAAATCA. Complete variable domain (other parts from reference TRBV2 and TRBJ1-1): DPKIIQKPKYLVAVTGSEKILICEQYLGHNAMYWYRQSAKKPLEFMFSYSYQKLMDNQTASSRFQPQSSKKNHLDLQITALKPDDSATYFCASSPHKSEVFFGKGTRLTVV.

By its share, this clone is medium-sized. Germline and genes here are mouse. CDR3 DNA (partial): TGTGCTAGCAGTCCGACTGGGGGGGTCCAAGAC. Translated: CASSPTGGVQD. The whole CDR3 protein reads CASSPTGGVQDTQYF. The genes are TRBV17 and TRBJ2-5; 11 bases fit TRBD2. The read ends 4 residues early relative to the CDR3; the germline J gene fills the gap. Germline trimming cut 5 bases from V and 2 bases from J; bases unmatched to any gene: 3. This CDR3 contains 15 residues. CDR1 and CDR2 (germline): MNHDT, YYDKIL.

This clone was seen many times. These gene names are mouse names. The CDR3 sequence is CASSQTGVDTGQLYF. The covered CDR3 bases are TGTGCCAGCAGCCAGACAGGGGTGGACACCGGG. The chain has TRBV5 and TRBJ2-2; 8 bases agree with TRBD1. The read stops 4 residues short of the end of the CDR3; the missing end is completed from the germline J gene. There are 15 residues in the CDR3. The germline V gene has CDR1 LGHNA and CDR2 YNLKQL (reference sequence). The trim removed 3 bases at V and 3 bases at J, leaving 3 bases unmatched.

This clone is labeled medium-sized. Genes here carry mouse names. CDR3 bases read: TGTGCCAGCAGTATTCCTGGTTATAACTATGCT. The encoded protein is CASSIPGYNYA. The full CDR3 protein reads CASSIPGYNYAEQFF. The gene calls are TRBV19 and TRBJ2-1, with D hard to call. The CDR3 end is not reached by the read, which stops 4 residues before it; the germline J gene fills it in. CDR1 is FNHDT, CDR2 SITEND, per germline (reference sequence). The CDR3 is made up of 15 amino acids. The germline V and J ends were trimmed by 2 bases and 0 bases, with 9 bases remaining between them. Variable domain in full (rest from reference TRBV19 and TRBJ2-1): GGIITQTPKFLIGQEGQKLTLKCQQNFNHDTMYWYRQDSGKGLRLIYYSITENDLQKGDLSEGYDASREKKSSFSLTVTSAQKNEMAVFLCASSIPGYNYAEQFFGPGTRLTVL.

This clone is medium-sized within its sample. Gene names are mouse gene names. Read coverage stops 4 residues before the CDR3 terminus; the germline J gene supplies the remainder. The chain has TRBV5 and TRBJ2-3; no firm D call. V dropped 0 bases and J dropped 0 bases, with 7 bases sitting between them. The length of the CDR3 is 15 residues. CDR1 and CDR2 (germline): LGHNA, YNLKQL (reference sequence). The CDR3 spells CASSQEAGSAETLYF. CDR3 bases read: TGTGCCAGCAGCCAAGAGGCAGGAAGTGCAGAA.

This clone is categorized as medium-sized. Gene names and germline refer to mouse. Read data end 4 residues before the CDR3 end; the end is taken from the germline J gene. The rearrangement links TRBV19 to TRBJ1-2; TRBD1 is a possible D gene (6 bases). The CDR3 totals 14 residues. From germline, CDR1 is FNHDT and CDR2 SITEND (reference sequence). The ends were cut back, 3 bases at V and 0 bases at J, with 9 bases in the middle. The CDR3: CASSRDKSNSDYTF. CDR3 DNA (partial): TGTGCCAGCAGTAGGGACAAATCAAACTCC.

This clone was observed many times. Germline and genes: mouse. Coverage ceases 4 residues before the CDR3 finishes, and the germline J gene fills in the end. This chain uses TRBV29 with TRBJ1-1; D is unclear. CDR3 length: 13 amino acids. Trimming shortened V by 3 bases and J by 0 bases, and 5 bases separated the two germline ends. Germline loops: CDR1 MSHET, CDR2 SYDVDS. CDR3 in amino acids: CASSFDSNTEVFF. The DNA read from the CDR3 is TGTGCTAGCAGTTTTGACTCAAACACA.